Each of the 9 T cell receptor beta chains below was sequenced from the same sample in a study of blood T cell repertoires in COVID-19. The repertoire was sequenced with immunoSEQ multiplex PCR; TCRdb's copy has only in-frame clones and lacks some. Of fewer than 250,000 clones in the sample, 84% are singletons; the top ten hold less than 20%. Material: peripheral blood. These receptors were taken from a human donor in a cohort sampled during active COVID-19.

This clone was seen just once. The J gene is TRBJ1-5, the V gene TRBV6-6; TRBD1 aligns across 8 bases. V was pared by 7 bases and J by 7 bases, with 6 bases of the junction left unmatched. Germline V gives CDR1 MNHNY, CDR2 SVGAGI (reference sequence). The CDR3 length is 13 residues. CDR3 in amino acids: CASTTTGAQPQHF. The CDR3 DNA reads TGTGCCAGCACTACGACAGGGGCCCAGCCCCAGCATTTT.

The rearrangement links TRBV29-1 to TRBJ2-2, with D perhaps matching TRBD2 (5 bases). The CDR3 totals 12 residues. Per germline, CDR1 SQVTM and CDR2 ANQGSEA. Trimming took 7 bases from V and 3 from J, leaving 9 bases between them. Here the CDR3 reads CSGRTYTGELFF. Written as DNA, the CDR3 is TGCAGCGGGAGGACCTACACCGGGGAGCTGTTTTTT.

The V and J genes are TRBV3-1 (or the pseudogene TRBV3-2) and TRBJ1-2; D is ambiguous. Trimming took off 4 bases at V and 0 bases at J, with 12 bases between the two ends. CDR1 is LGHDT, CDR2 YNNKEL, per germline (reference sequence). The CDR3 runs to 15 residues. The CDR3 region has the DNA TGTGCCAGCAGCCCCTTTTGGGCTTCTAACTATGGCTACACCTTC. Encoded protein: CASSPFWASNYGYTF.

To note about this clone: The same CDR3 arises from other DNA sequences in this sample as well. The genes are TRBV19 and TRBJ1-1; D might be TRBD1 (6 bases). CDR3 length: 13 residues. CDR1 is LNHDA, CDR2 SQIVND, per germline (reference sequence). V was pared by 3 bases and J by 4 bases, with 9 bases between. This CDR3 reads CASSITGSTEAFF. The CDR3 nucleotides are TGTGCCAGTAGTATCACAGGGAGCACTGAAGCTTTCTTT.

The chain employs TRBV28 and TRBJ1-4, with D unclear. This CDR3 has 14 amino acids. Trimming took off 10 bases at V and 0 bases at J, with 12 bases between the two ends. Germline CDR1 is MDHEN and CDR2 is SYDVKM. CDR3 in amino acids: CATDKSATNEKLFF. As DNA, the CDR3 is TGTGCCACCGATAAGAGTGCAACTAATGAAAAACTGTTTTTT.

The chain recombines TRBV25-1 with TRBJ2-1, with D possibly matching TRBD1 (6 bases). The ends were cut back, 8 bases at V and 3 bases at J, with 14 bases in the middle. There are 14 residues in the CDR3. Germline V gene lookup returns CDR1 MGHDK and CDR2 SYGVNS. The CDR3 here is CASALTGNYNEQFF. In DNA form, the CDR3 reads TGTGCCAGCGCACTTACAGGGAACTACAATGAGCAGTTCTTC.

The chain uses TRBV7-2 and TRBJ2-7; 8 nucleotides align to TRBD1. Germline loops: CDR1 SGHTA, CDR2 FQGNSA. Trimming cost V 6 bases and J 0 bases; bases outside gene matches: 4. This CDR3 is 14 amino acids long. The CDR3 loop reads CASRWDRSSYEQYF. DNA of the CDR3: TGTGCCAGCAGGTGGGACAGGAGCTCCTACGAGCAGTACTTC. The whole variable domain, filled in from reference TRBV7-2 and TRBJ2-7, reads GAGVSQSPSNKVTEKGKDVELRCDPISGHTALYWYRQSLGQGLEFLIYFQGNSAPDKSGLPSDRFSAERTGGSVSTLTIQRTQQEDSAVYLCASRWDRSSYEQYFGPGTRLTVT.

The chain has TRBV27 and TRBJ2-1, with D perhaps matching TRBD2 (6 bases). Trimming cost V 2 bases and J 7 bases, with 21 bases left between them. The germline V gene encodes CDR1 MNHEY and CDR2 SMNVEV (reference sequence). The CDR3 has 17 residues. CDR3 nucleotide sequence: TGTGCCAGCAGTTTAGGTTGGGGGAGGAGTTCCGGGAATGAGCAGTTCTTC. It specifies CASSLGWGRSSGNEQFF.

The chain employs TRBV11-2 and TRBJ2-1; 9 bases agree with TRBD1. The CDR3 is 16 residues long. The V gene end was trimmed by 0 bases and the J gene end by 9 bases; junction bases not matched to a gene: 9. Germline values: CDR1 SGHAT, CDR2 FQNNGV. CDR3 DNA sequence: TGTGCCAGCAGCTTAGACAGACAGGGGGTAGGGGGTGAGCAGTTCTTC. It translates to CASSLDRQGVGGEQFF.